Presented here are 20 T cell receptor beta chains from one specimen sequenced in a study of blood T cell repertoires in COVID-19. The data were produced by immunoSEQ multiplex PCR, yet TCRdb's version contains in-frame clones alone and is incomplete. This table holds roughly 180,000 clones, roughly 86% found once. The specimen was PBMCs or T cells enriched from blood (not recorded which). The source is a woman in her 30s who had recovered from COVID-19.

The chain joins TRBV3-1 (or the pseudogene TRBV3-2) to TRBJ1-6; D may be TRBD1 (5 bases). CDR3 size: 15 residues. V lost 4 bases, J lost 7 bases, and 14 bases lay in between. Germline CDR1 LGHDT, CDR2 YNNKEL (reference sequence). The CDR3 DNA sequence: TGTGCCAGCAGCCTCACCAGGGTTGGGAATTCACCCCTCCACTTT. Amino acid sequence: CASSLTRVGNSPLHF.

This rearrangement joins TRBV14 to TRBJ1-1; D gene ambiguous. The CDR3 spans 14 residues. V lost 3 bases and J lost 4, with 12 bases in between. CDR1 is SGHDN and CDR2 is FVKESK in the germline V gene. CDR3 bases: TGTGCCAGCAGCCACCTAACTGGTGGCACTGAAGCTTTCTTT. Amino acids: CASSHLTGGTEAFF.

The chain joins TRBV6-5 to TRBJ1-3; D is perhaps TRBD1 (5 bases). The CDR3 runs to 15 residues. V shed 8 bases and J shed 1 base, with 15 bases lying between them. The germline V gene encodes CDR1 MNHEY and CDR2 SVGAGI. CDR3 loop: CASRKGESSGNTIYF. The CDR3 DNA reads TGTGCCAGCCGCAAAGGGGAATCGTCTGGAAACACCATATATTTT.

The chain combines TRBV6-5 with TRBJ2-3; 9 bases agree with TRBD2. The germline V gene encodes CDR1 MNHEY and CDR2 SVGAGI. The junction had 8 bases not matched to a gene; V was cut back by 6 bases and J by 1 base. The CDR3 extends over 16 amino acids. The DNA for the CDR3 is TGTGCCAGCAGCTACCTAATAGCGGGAGGCACAGATACGCAGTATTTT. Its protein product is CASSYLIAGGTDTQYF.

The genes are TRBV27 and TRBJ2-1; weak D call: TRBD1 (6 bases). Germline V gives CDR1 MNHEY, CDR2 SMNVEV (reference sequence). V lost 5 bases to trimming and J lost 4 bases, with 15 bases between them. This CDR3 contains 15 residues. The CDR3 DNA follows: TGTGCCAGCAGTCAAGGGGGACCGTTATACAATGAGCAGTTCTTC. Protein sequence: CASSQGGPLYNEQFF.

This chain uses TRBV2 with TRBJ2-7; maybe TRBD1 (6 bases). Germline CDR1 SNHLY, CDR2 FYNNEI. The germline V and J ends were trimmed by 6 bases and 1 base, with 13 bases remaining between them. This CDR3 comprises 14 residues. The CDR3 DNA is TGTGCCAGCAGGGCTCGGGACAATTCCTACGAGCAGTACTTC. Amino acids: CASRARDNSYEQYF.

The J gene is TRBJ1-3, the V gene TRBV19; 10 nucleotides line up with TRBD1. The CDR3 spans 15 residues. Germline CDR1 is LNHDA and CDR2 is SQIVND (reference sequence). The junction had 5 bases not matched to a gene; V was cut back by 5 bases and J by 4 bases. The CDR3 DNA sequence: TGTGCCAGTAGTTTCGACAGGGGGCGCGGAAACACCATATATTTT. It yields the protein CASSFDRGRGNTIYF. Full variable domain (outside the CDR3, taken from reference TRBV19 and TRBJ1-3): DGGITQSPKYLFRKEGQNVTLSCEQNLNHDAMYWYRQDPGQGLRLIYYSQIVNDFQKGDIAEGYSVSREKKESFPLTVTSAQKNPTAFYLCASSFDRGRGNTIYFGEGSWLTVV.

This clone was seen once. The gene calls are TRBV29-1 and TRBJ2-5; D is unclear. V lost 2 bases, J lost 0 bases, and 13 bases lay in between. Germline CDR1 and CDR2: SQVTM and ANQGSEA. The CDR3 loop spans 15 amino acids. CDR3 nucleotides: TGCAGCGTTGAATCTGAGTATTTCTACCAAGAGACCCAGTACTTC. Translated: CSVESEYFYQETQYF.

The J gene is TRBJ2-3, the V gene TRBV5-1; TRBD2 is a possible D gene (5 bases). This CDR3 comprises 16 residues. V lost 0 bases and J 5 bases, leaving 16 bases between the germline ends. Germline V CDR1 and CDR2: SGHRS, YFSETQ. CDR3 amino acids: CASSLDGERTRDTQYF. Here the CDR3 DNA reads TGCGCCAGCAGCTTGGATGGGGAGAGGACGAGAGATACGCAGTATTTT.

V usage is TRBV11-3 and J usage is TRBJ2-7; D is perhaps TRBD2 (7 bases). V lost 1 base and J lost 4, with 14 bases in between. The germline V gene encodes CDR1 SGHNT and CDR2 YENEEA. The CDR3 sequence is 15 residues long. The CDR3 DNA is TGTGCCAGCAGCTTAGTACCGGGGGGCGCATACGAGCAGTACTTC. Residues: CASSLVPGGAYEQYF.

The chain links TRBV6-5 to TRBJ2-7, with 8 bases identical to TRBD1. This CDR3 region has 15 residues. V shed 0 bases and J 2 bases; nucleotides not matched to a gene: 3. Germline values: CDR1 MNHEY, CDR2 SVGAGI. Here the CDR3 DNA reads TGTGCCAGCAGTTACTCGACAGGGGCGGCCTACGAGCAGTACTTC. It is translated as CASSYSTGAAYEQYF.

This clone was seen only once. The chain links TRBV4-2 to TRBJ2-7; 7 nucleotides line up with TRBD2. From germline, CDR1 is LGHNA and CDR2 YNFKEQ. The ends lost 1 base at V and 0 bases at J; junction bases unmatched: 6. The CDR3 consists of 16 residues. CDR3 protein: CASSQVYQRDSYEQYF. CDR3 DNA sequence: TGTGCCAGCAGCCAAGTATATCAGCGGGACTCCTACGAGCAGTACTTC.

This clone is a singleton in its sample. The chain has TRBV11-3 and TRBJ2-1, with D possibly being TRBD1 (6 bases). The V gene's germline CDR1 is SGHNT and CDR2 YENEEA. CDR3 size: 15 residues. Trimming stripped 5 bases from V and 2 bases from J, with 13 bases between. The CDR3 region is CASSTHRDTYNEQFF. Here the CDR3 DNA reads TGTGCCAGCAGCACGCACCGGGACACCTACAATGAGCAGTTCTTC. The whole variable domain, remainder taken from reference TRBV11-3 and TRBJ2-1, is EAGVVQSPRYKIIEKKQPVAFWCNPISGHNTLYWYLQNLGQGPELLIRYENEEAVDDSQLPKDRFSAERLKGVDSTLKIQPAELGDSAVYLCASSTHRDTYNEQFFGPGTRLTVL.

This chain joins TRBV28 and TRBJ2-5; 7 bases are shared with TRBD1. Germline CDR1 MDHEN, CDR2 SYDVKM. The V segment lost 7 bases and the J segment 5 bases; nucleotides outside the gene matches: 13. The CDR3 covers 15 residues. CDR3 sequence: CASTPYGTVGETQYF. The DNA for the CDR3 is TGTGCCAGCACCCCTTATGGGACAGTGGGGGAGACCCAGTACTTC.

CDR3 residues: CASSLDRDPNQPQHF. The CDR3 nucleotides read TGTGCCAGCTCCCTCGACAGGGATCCGAATCAGCCCCAGCATTTT. The chain combines TRBV18 with TRBJ1-5; 7 bases are a match to TRBD1. Germline trimming cut 6 bases from V and 4 bases from J; bases unmatched to any gene: 9. CDR1 is KGHSH and CDR2 is LQKENI in the germline V gene. The length of the CDR3 is 15 residues.

The count of this clone is one. This rearrangement joins TRBV19 to TRBJ2-2; 8 bases match TRBD2. Germline CDR1 LNHDA, CDR2 SQIVND (reference sequence). This CDR3 is built from 15 residues. V dropped 7 bases and J dropped 7; count of bases not matched to a gene: 11. The CDR3 reads CASKRREVTLGELFF. CDR3 DNA: TGTGCCAGTAAAAGGCGGGAGGTCACACTCGGGGAGCTGTTTTTT. The complete variable domain, with remaining parts taken from reference TRBV19 and TRBJ2-2, reads DGGITQSPKYLFRKEGQNVTLSCEQNLNHDAMYWYRQDPGQGLRLIYYSQIVNDFQKGDIAEGYSVSREKKESFPLTVTSAQKNPTAFYLCASKRREVTLGELFFGEGSRLTVL.

The rearrangement links TRBV28 to TRBJ2-1, with a possible D match to TRBD2 (6 bases). Trimming took 5 bases from V and 7 from J, leaving 18 bases between them. This CDR3 has 15 residues. Germline assignment: CDR1 MDHEN and CDR2 SYDVKM. CDR3 protein: CASSPQWREWNEQFF. CDR3 sequence (DNA): TGTGCCAGCAGTCCCCAATGGCGGGAATGGAATGAGCAGTTCTTC.

This chain connects TRBV3-1 (or the pseudogene TRBV3-2) to TRBJ2-1; D might be TRBD1 (6 bases). In germline, CDR1 is LGHDT, CDR2 YNNKEL (reference sequence). CDR3 size: 17 residues. V shed 2 bases and J shed 8 bases, with 22 bases lying between them. CDR3 loop: CASSQPQGGQRKDEQFF. The CDR3 bases are TGTGCCAGCAGCCAACCTCAAGGAGGACAGAGAAAGGATGAGCAGTTCTTC.

Only a few counts were recorded for this clone. The chain combines TRBV5-4 with TRBJ1-2; 8 bases line up with TRBD1. This CDR3 has 18 amino acids. In germline, CDR1 is SGHNT, CDR2 YYREEE (reference sequence). Unmatched junction bases numbered 18, after V lost 4 bases and J lost 4 bases. Here the CDR3 reads CASSPEMRTGRGGYGYTF. DNA of the CDR3: TGTGCCAGCAGCCCCGAAATGAGGACAGGGAGAGGCGGCTATGGCTACACCTTC.

The chain is built from TRBV28 and TRBJ1-4; a weak D match, TRBD1 (6 bases). Germline CDR1 MDHEN, CDR2 SYDVKM. The ends were cut back, 7 bases at V and 7 bases at J, with 16 bases in the middle. This CDR3 has 14 amino acids. The CDR3: CASNFGGRAEKLFF. The CDR3, as DNA: TGTGCCAGCAACTTCGGGGGGCGGGCTGAAAAACTGTTTTTT.